This T cell receptor beta chain was sequenced for a study of blood T cells in healthy people across ages. Whole-study findings and limits: Comparison with aged donors showed that long-lived donors had more naive CD4+ cells and higher diversity.

Together with a sample-barcoded 5' primer, a J-beta primer mix was included in a second PCR lasting roughly 7 to 11 cycles. Carrying 12 random nucleotides, a template-switch adaptor labeled each individual cDNA molecule. TCRdb independently ran MiXCR on the 5' RACE reads; one entry per CDR3 protein. Among over 1,500,000 distinct CDR3 sequences listed, about two fifths were seen once. This CDR3 comprises 16 residues. CDR1 DFQATT and CDR2 SNEGSKA come from the germline V gene (reference sequence). The V end was cut by 5 bases, the J end by 0 bases, with 17 bases between. This clonotype has more than one count but fewer than ten. Its cognate antigen is unknown.

The source is a human donor in good health. Sequences were obtained from blood. This chain connects TRBV20-1 to TRBJ1-3; D unclear. In DNA, the CDR3 is TGCAGTGCTGGAGGCGCATCCTACTTCTCTGGAAACACCATATATTTT. Translating gives CSAGGASYFSGNTIYF.